This T cell receptor beta chain was sequenced for a study of beta chain features in type 1 diabetes. Overall study results and limits: The study found moderately but significantly shorter TCRB CDR3s in all four CD4+ subsets of Type 1 diabetes patients.

The table lists this clone with a few counts. What it binds is unknown. The germline gives CDR1 SGDLS, CDR2 YYNGEE. V was pared by 0 bases and J by 4 bases, with 11 bases of the junction left unmatched. This CDR3 contains 17 residues. All of the isolated RNA was reverse transcribed, so expressed TCRB transcripts were sequenced. TCRdb keeps only in-frame clones here, not all; method: immunoSEQ multiplex PCR. The sample records about 340,000 clones, approximately 12% being singletons. Input material: naive CD4+ T cells from blood. V is TRBV9 and J is TRBJ2-3; 7 bases match TRBD2. The source is a woman aged 18-29 years with type 1 diabetes. CDR3 protein: CASSVGASLAGADTQYF. In nucleotides, the CDR3 is TGTGCCAGCAGCGTAGGGGCTTCTTTGGCGGGAGCAGATACGCAGTATTTT.